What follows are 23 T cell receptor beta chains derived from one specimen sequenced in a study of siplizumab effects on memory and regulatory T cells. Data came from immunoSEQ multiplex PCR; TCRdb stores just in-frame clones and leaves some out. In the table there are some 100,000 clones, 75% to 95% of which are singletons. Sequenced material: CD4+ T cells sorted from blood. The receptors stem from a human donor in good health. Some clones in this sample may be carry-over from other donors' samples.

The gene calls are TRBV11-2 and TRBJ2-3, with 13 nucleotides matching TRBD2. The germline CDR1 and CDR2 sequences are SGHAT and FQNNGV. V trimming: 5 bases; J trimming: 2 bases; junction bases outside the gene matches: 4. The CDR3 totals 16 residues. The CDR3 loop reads CASSGLAGVFTDTQYF. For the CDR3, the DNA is TGTGCCAGCAGCGGACTAGCGGGGGTCTTCACAGATACGCAGTATTTT.

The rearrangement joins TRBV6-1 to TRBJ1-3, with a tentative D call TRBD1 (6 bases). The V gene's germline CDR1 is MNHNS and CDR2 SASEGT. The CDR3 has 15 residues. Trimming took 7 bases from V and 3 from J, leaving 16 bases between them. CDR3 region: CASTRGGAYGNTIYF. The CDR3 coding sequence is TGTGCCAGCACCCGAGGGGGGGCTTATGGAAACACCATATATTTT.

This CDR3 reads CSVEKSYEQYF. CDR3 coding DNA: TGCAGCGTTGAAAAAAGCTACGAGCAGTACTTC. The rearrangement links TRBV29-1 to TRBJ2-7; D gene unclear. The germline V gene encodes CDR1 SQVTM and CDR2 ANQGSEA. This CDR3 region has 11 residues. V shed 2 bases and J shed 3 bases, with 5 bases lying between them.

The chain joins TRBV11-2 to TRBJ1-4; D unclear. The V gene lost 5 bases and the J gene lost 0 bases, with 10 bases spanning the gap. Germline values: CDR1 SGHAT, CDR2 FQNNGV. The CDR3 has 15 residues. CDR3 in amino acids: CASSPRGATNEKLFF. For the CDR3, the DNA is TGTGCCAGCAGCCCTCGGGGTGCAACTAATGAAAAACTGTTTTTT. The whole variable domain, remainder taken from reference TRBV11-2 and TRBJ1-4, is EAGVAQSPRYKIIEKRQSVAFWCNPISGHATLYWYQQILGQGPKLLIQFQNNGVVDDSQLPKDRFSAERLKGVDSTLKIQPAKLEDSAVYLCASSPRGATNEKLFFGSGTQLSVL.

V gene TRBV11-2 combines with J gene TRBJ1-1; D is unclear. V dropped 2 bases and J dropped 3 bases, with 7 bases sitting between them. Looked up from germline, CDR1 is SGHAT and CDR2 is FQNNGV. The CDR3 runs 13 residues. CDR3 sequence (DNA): TGTGCCAGCAGCTTACAGGCTTACACTGAAGCTTTCTTT. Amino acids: CASSLQAYTEAFF.

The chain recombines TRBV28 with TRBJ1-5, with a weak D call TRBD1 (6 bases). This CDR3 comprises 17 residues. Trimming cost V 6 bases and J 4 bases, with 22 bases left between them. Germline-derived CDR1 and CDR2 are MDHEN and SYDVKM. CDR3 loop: CASRKRSTGALNQPQHF. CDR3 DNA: TGTGCCAGCAGGAAGAGGTCGACAGGAGCTCTAAATCAGCCCCAGCATTTT.

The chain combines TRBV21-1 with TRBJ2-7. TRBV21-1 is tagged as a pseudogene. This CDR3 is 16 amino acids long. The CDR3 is CASPVGLQRRGGEQYF. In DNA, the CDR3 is TGTGCCAGCCCCGTCGGCCTACAGCGCAGGGGGGGGGAGCAGTACTTC.

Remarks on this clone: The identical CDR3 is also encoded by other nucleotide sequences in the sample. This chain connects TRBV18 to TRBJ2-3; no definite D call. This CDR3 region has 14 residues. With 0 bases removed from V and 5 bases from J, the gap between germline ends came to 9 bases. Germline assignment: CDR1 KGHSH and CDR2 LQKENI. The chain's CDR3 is CASSPPTLVDTQYF. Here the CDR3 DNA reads TGTGCCAGCTCACCACCGACGCTAGTAGATACGCAGTATTTT. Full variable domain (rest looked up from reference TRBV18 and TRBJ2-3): NAGVMQNPRHLVRRRGQEARLRCSPMKGHSHVYWYRQLPEEGLKFMVYLQKENIIDESGMPKERFSAEFPKEGPSILRIQQVVRGDSAAYFCASSPPTLVDTQYFGPGTRLTVL.

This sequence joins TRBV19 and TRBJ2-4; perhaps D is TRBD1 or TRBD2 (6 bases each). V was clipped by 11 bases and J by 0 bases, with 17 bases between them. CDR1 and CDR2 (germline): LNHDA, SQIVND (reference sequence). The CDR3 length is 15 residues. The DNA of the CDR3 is TGTGCCGTTAAGGGGGGAGGACTAGCCAAAAACATTCAGTACTTC. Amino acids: CAVKGGGLAKNIQYF.

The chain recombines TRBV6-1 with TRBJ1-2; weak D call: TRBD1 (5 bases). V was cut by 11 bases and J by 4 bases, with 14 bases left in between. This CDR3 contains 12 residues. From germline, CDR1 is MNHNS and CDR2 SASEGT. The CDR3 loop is CAGGAAIYGYTF. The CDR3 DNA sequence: TGTGCCGGAGGGGCGGCTATCTATGGCTACACCTTC.

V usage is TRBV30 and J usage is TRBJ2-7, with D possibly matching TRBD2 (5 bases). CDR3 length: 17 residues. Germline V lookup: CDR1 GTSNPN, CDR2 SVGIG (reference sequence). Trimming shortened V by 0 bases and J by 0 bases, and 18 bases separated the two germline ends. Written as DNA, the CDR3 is TGTGCCTGGAGTGTACGTTCCTGGGATGGGAGCTCCTACGAGCAGTACTTC. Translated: CAWSVRSWDGSSYEQYF.

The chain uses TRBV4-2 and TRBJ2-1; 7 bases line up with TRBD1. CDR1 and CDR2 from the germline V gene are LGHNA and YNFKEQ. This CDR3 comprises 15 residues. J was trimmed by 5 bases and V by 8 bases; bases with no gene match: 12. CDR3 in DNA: TGTGCCAGCTCTCCCAATGACAGGGACGACAATGAGCAGTTCTTC. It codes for CASSPNDRDDNEQFF.

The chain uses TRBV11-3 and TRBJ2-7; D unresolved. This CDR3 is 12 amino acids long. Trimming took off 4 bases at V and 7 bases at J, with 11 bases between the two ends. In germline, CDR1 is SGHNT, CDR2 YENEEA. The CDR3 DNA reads TGTGCCAGCAGCTCCCAAGTGGGGGAGCAGTACTTC. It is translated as CASSSQVGEQYF. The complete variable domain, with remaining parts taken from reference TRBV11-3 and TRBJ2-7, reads EAGVVQSPRYKIIEKKQPVAFWCNPISGHNTLYWYLQNLGQGPELLIRYENEEAVDDSQLPKDRFSAERLKGVDSTLKIQPAELGDSAVYLCASSSQVGEQYFGPGTRLTVT.

CDR3 region: CASSLRYGTTRSYNEQFF. DNA for the CDR3: TGTGCCAGCAGCCTCCGGTACGGAACTACCCGTTCCTACAATGAGCAGTTCTTC. The V call is TRBV7-9, the J call TRBJ2-1; D call uncertain. With 5 bases removed from V and 1 base from J, the gap between germline ends came to 21 bases. The CDR3 totals 18 residues. CDR1 is SEHNR, CDR2 FQNEAQ, per germline (reference sequence).

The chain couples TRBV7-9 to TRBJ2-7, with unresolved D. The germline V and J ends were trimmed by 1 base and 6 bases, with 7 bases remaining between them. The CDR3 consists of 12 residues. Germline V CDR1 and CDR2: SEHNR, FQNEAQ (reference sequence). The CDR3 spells CASSLVGPEQYF. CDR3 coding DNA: TGTGCCAGCAGCTTAGTAGGGCCCGAGCAGTACTTC. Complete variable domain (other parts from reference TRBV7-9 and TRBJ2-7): DTGVSQNPRHKITKRGQNVTFRCDPISEHNRLYWYRQTLGQGPEFLTYFQNEAQLEKSRLLSDRFSAERPKGSFSTLEIQRTEQGDSAMYLCASSLVGPEQYFGPGTRLTVT.

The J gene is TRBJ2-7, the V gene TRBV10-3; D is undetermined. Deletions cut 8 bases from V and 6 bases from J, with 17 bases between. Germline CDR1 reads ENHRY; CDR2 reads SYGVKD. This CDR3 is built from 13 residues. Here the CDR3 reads CAISDGLPPEQYF. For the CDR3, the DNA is TGTGCCATCTCAGATGGGCTTCCCCCCGAGCAGTACTTC.

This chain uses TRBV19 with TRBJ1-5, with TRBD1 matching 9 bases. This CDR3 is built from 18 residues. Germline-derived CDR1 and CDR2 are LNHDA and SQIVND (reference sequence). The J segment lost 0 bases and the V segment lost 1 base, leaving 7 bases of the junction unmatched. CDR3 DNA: TGTGCCAGTAGTATAGGACCTCAACAGGGGGCTAGCAATCAGCCCCAGCATTTT. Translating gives CASSIGPQQGASNQPQHF.

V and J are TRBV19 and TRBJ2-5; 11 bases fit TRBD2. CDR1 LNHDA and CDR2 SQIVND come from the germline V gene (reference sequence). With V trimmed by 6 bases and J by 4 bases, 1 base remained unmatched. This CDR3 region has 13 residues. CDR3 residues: CASSGTSGETQYF. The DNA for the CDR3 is TGTGCCAGTAGCGGGACTAGCGGAGAGACCCAGTACTTC.

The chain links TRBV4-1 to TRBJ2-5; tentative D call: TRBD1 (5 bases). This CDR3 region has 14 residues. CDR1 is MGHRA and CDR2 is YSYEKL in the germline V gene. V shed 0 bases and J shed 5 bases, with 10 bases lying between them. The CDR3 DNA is TGCGCCAGCAGCCAAGACCAGGGCCCGGAGACCCAGTACTTC. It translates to CASSQDQGPETQYF.

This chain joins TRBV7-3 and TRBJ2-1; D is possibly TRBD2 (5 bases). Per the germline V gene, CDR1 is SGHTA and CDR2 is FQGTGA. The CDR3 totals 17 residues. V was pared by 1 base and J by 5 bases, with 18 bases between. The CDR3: CASSLRAGVQGNNEQFF. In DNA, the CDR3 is TGTGCCAGCAGCTTAAGGGCGGGCGTCCAAGGGAACAATGAGCAGTTCTTC. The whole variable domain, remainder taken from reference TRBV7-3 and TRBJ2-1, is GAGVSQTPSNKVTEKGKYVELRCDPISGHTALYWYRQSLGQGPEFLIYFQGTGAADDSGLPNDRFFAVRPEGSVSTLKIQRTERGDSAVYLCASSLRAGVQGNNEQFFGPGTRLTVL.

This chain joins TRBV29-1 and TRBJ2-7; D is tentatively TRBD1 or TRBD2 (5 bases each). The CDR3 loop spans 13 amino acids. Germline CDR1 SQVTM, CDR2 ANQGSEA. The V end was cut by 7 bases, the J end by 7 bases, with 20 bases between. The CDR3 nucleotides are TGCAGCGCCAGGCCTGGGGGAGAAGGAGAGCAGTACTTC. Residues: CSARPGGEGEQYF.

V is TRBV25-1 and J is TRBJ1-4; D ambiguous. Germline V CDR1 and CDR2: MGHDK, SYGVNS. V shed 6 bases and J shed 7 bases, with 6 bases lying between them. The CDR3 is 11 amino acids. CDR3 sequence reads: CASREIEKLFF. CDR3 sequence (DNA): TGTGCCAGCAGGGAGATTGAAAAACTGTTTTTT.

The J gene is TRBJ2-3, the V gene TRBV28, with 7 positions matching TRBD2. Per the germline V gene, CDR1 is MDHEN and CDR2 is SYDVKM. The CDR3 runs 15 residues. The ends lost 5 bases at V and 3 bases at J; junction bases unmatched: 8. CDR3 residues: CASSVSGGRTDTQYF. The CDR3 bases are TGTGCCAGCAGTGTCTCTGGCGGGAGAACAGATACGCAGTATTTT.